A selection of T cell receptor beta chains follows, all from one sample in a study of shared clonotypes between healthy human individuals. Sequencing used immunoSEQ multiplex PCR; TCRdb keeps in-frame clones, though not all of them. The data show 950,000 to 1,300,000 clones, with about 75% seen just once and 1.2% to 1.5% held by the top ten. Sequencing used memory CD4+ T cells sorted from blood. Receptor source: a man between 18 and 29 years old in good health. Both conserved end residues are part of each CDR3. A D gene is named only where the DNA matches it firmly. Some rows mark clone size as missing; the rest say once, few, many or name a class of expanded clone.

d_call | clone_size | j_call | v_call | cdr3_aa | cdr3_nt
- | - | TRBJ2-2 | TRBV5-4 | CASSLVGAVGELFF | TGTGCCAGCAGCTTGGTGGGAGCGGTCGGGGAGCTGTTTTTT
TRBD1 | - | TRBJ1-2 | TRBV5-6 | CASSPDRVGYTF | TGTGCCAGCAGCCCGGACAGGGTCGGCTACACCTTC
TRBD2 | - | TRBJ2-5 | TRBV2 | CASSLGGLSSQETQYF | TGTGCCAGCAGTCTGGGGGGACTAAGCTCCCAAGAGACCCAGTACTTC
- | - | TRBJ1-1 | TRBV18 | CASSQGDPSTEAFF | TGTGCCAGCTCACAGGGAGACCCCTCTACTGAAGCTTTCTTT
TRBD1 | - | TRBJ2-7 | TRBV19 | CASSLDRGSYEQYF | TGTGCCAGTAGTCTGGACAGGGGGTCCTACGAGCAGTACTTC
- | few | TRBJ1-4 | TRBV5-6 | CASSLSGAALGLFF | TGTGCCAGCAGCCTCAGCGGGGCCGCCCTGGGACTGTTTTTT
- | once | TRBJ2-7 | TRBV2 | CASIRPGPKGKYEQYF | TGTGCCAGCATAAGACCGGGACCCAAAGGAAAATACGAGCAGTACTTC
TRBD1 | few | TRBJ1-2 | TRBV5-4 | CASSIGQGQASYYGYTF | TGTGCCAGCAGCATCGGACAGGGCCAGGCCAGTTACTATGGCTACACCTTC
- | - | TRBJ1-1 | TRBV10-3 | CATTLGKMNTEAFF | TGTGCCACCACTCTAGGGAAAATGAACACTGAAGCTTTCTTT
TRBD2 | few | TRBJ2-5 | TRBV4-2 | CASSQELAGGPEQETQYF | TGTGCCAGCAGCCAGGAACTAGCGGGGGGGCCTGAGCAAGAGACCCAGTACTTC
- | - | TRBJ1-4 | TRBV30 | CAWTRRRVNEKLFF | TGTGCCTGGACCCGCCGGAGGGTTAATGAAAAACTGTTTTTT
- | - | TRBJ1-1 | TRBV7-2 | CASSFAKMNTEAFF | TGTGCCAGCAGCTTTGCCAAGATGAACACTGAAGCTTTCTTT
- | - | TRBJ2-2 | TRBV4-1 | CASSQIDMNTGELFF | TGCGCCAGCAGCCAGATCGACATGAACACCGGGGAGCTGTTTTTT
TRBD2 | - | TRBJ2-7 | TRBV5-4 | CASSSIAGLTPYEQYF | TGTGCCAGCAGCTCGATAGCGGGTCTCACCCCCTACGAGCAGTACTTC
TRBD1 | - | TRBJ2-2 | TRBV6-1 | CASSVGTATGELFF | TGTGCCAGCAGTGTGGGGACAGCTACCGGGGAGCTGTTTTTT
- | many | TRBJ1-2 | TRBV6-1 | CASTRQGDGYTF | TGTGCCAGCACAAGGCAGGGCGATGGCTACACCTTC